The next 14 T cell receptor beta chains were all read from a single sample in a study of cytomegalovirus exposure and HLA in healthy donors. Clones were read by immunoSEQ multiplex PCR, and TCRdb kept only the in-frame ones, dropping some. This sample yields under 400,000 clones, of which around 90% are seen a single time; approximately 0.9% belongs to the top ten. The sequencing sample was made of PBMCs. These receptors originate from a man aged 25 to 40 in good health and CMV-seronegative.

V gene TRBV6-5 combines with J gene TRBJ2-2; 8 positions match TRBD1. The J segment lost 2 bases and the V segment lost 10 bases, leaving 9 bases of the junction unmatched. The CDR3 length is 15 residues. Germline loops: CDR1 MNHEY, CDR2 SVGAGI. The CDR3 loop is CATGRQGKNTGELFF. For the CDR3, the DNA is TGTGCCACCGGTCGACAGGGGAAAAACACCGGGGAGCTGTTTTTT.

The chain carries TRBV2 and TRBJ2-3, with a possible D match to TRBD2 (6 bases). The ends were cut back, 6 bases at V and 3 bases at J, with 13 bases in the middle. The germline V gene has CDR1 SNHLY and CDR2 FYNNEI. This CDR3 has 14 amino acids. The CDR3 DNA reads TGTGCCAGCAGAATGGTAGCGGCTACAGATACGCAGTATTTT. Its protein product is CASRMVAATDTQYF.

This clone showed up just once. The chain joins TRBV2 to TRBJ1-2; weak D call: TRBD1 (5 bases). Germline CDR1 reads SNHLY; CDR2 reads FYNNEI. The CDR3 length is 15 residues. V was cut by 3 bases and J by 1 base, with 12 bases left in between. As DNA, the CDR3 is TGTGCCAGCAGTGACCAGGGTCTGGGTAACTATGGCTACACCTTC. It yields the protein CASSDQGLGNYGYTF.

The CDR3 loop reads CASSLKQLNYGYTF. CDR3 bases: TGTGCCAGCAGCTTGAAACAGCTTAACTATGGCTACACCTTC. The chain employs TRBV5-5 and TRBJ1-2, with unresolved D. The CDR3 has 14 amino acids. The V gene lost 1 base and the J gene lost 1 base, with 8 bases spanning the gap. The V gene's germline CDR1 is SGHKS and CDR2 YYEKEE (reference sequence).

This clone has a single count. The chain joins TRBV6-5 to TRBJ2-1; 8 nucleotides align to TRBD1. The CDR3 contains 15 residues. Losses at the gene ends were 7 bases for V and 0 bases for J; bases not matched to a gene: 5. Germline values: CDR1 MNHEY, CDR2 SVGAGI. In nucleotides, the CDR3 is TGTGCCAGCATGCCCGACAGGGGCTCCTACAATGAGCAGTTCTTC. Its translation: CASMPDRGSYNEQFF.

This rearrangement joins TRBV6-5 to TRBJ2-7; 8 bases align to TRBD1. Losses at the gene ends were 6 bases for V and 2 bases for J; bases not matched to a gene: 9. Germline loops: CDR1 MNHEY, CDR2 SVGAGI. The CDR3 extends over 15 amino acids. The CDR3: CASSYQQGGPYEQYF. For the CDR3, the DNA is TGTGCCAGCAGCTACCAACAGGGGGGCCCCTACGAGCAGTACTTC.

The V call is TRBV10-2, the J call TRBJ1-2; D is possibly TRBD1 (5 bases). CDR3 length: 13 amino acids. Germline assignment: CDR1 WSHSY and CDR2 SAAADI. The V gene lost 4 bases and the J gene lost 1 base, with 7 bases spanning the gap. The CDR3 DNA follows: TGCGCCAGCAGTGCAGGGCTTAACTATGGCTACACCTTC. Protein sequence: CASSAGLNYGYTF.

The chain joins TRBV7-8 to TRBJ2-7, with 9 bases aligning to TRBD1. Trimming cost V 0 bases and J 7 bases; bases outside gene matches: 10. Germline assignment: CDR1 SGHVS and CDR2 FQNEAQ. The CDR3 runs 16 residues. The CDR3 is CASSLAGQGELREQYF. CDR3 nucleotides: TGTGCCAGCAGCTTAGCGGGACAGGGAGAGTTACGGGAGCAGTACTTC.

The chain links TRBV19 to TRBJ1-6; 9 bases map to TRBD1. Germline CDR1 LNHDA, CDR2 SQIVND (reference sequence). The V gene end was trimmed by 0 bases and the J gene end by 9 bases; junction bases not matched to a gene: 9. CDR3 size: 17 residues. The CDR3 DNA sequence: TGTGCCAGTAGTATAGATAAGGTCGACAGGGGGTTTTCACCCCTCCACTTT. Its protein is CASSIDKVDRGFSPLHF. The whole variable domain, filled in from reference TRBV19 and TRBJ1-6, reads DGGITQSPKYLFRKEGQNVTLSCEQNLNHDAMYWYRQDPGQGLRLIYYSQIVNDFQKGDIAEGYSVSREKKESFPLTVTSAQKNPTAFYLCASSIDKVDRGFSPLHFGNGTRLTVT.

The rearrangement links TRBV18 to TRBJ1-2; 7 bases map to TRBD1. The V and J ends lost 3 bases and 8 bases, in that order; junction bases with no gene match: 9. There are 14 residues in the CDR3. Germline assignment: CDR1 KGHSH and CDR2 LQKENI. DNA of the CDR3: TGTGCCAGCTCACCGACAGGGACTCTATCCGGCTACACCTTC. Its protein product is CASSPTGTLSGYTF.

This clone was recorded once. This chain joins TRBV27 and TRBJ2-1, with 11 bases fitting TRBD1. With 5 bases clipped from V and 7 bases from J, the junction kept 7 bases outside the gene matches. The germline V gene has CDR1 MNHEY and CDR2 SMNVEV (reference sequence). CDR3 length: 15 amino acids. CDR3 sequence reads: CASSIGQGAQNEQFF. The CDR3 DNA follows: TGTGCCAGCAGTATCGGACAGGGGGCGCAGAATGAGCAGTTCTTC.

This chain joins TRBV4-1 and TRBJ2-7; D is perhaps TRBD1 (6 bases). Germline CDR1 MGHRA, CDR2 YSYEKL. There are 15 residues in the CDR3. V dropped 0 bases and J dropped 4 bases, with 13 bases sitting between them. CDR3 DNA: TGCGCCAGCAGCCAAGAATGGGGGCGCGTTTACGAGCAGTACTTC. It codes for CASSQEWGRVYEQYF.

CDR3 sequence reads: CASSSMSGNSNQPQHF. For the CDR3, the DNA is TGTGCCAGCAGCTCAATGTCAGGGAATAGCAATCAGCCCCAGCATTTT. The rearrangement joins TRBV7-2 to TRBJ1-5; TRBD1 is a possible D gene (5 bases). Looked up from germline, CDR1 is SGHTA and CDR2 is FQGNSA. V lost 4 bases and J 0 bases, leaving 13 bases between the germline ends. The CDR3 runs 16 residues.

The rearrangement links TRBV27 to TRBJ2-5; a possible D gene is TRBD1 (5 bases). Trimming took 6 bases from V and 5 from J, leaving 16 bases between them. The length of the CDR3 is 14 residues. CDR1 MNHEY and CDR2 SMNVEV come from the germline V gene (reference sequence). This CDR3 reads CASRAQGRLETQYF. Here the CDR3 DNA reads TGTGCCAGCAGGGCTCAGGGCCGTCTGGAGACCCAGTACTTC.